Sequencing of this TCR beta chain was carried out in a study of cytomegalovirus exposure and HLA in healthy donors. Overall study results and limits: Three chains tied to CMV proved CMV antigen-specific in vitro. Sequencing likely generated an artifact that appeared as a cluster of highly shared sequence variants. TCR beta chains numbering some 150 were designated cytomegalovirus-associated. The classifier reportedly diagnosed cytomegalovirus status with high sensitivity and specificity.

Regarding this clone: Its cognate antigen is unknown.

Trimming stripped 4 bases from V and 4 bases from J, with 17 bases between. CDR3 length: 16 amino acids. CDR1 is SEHNR, CDR2 FQNEAQ, per germline (reference sequence). The primer mix had 60 Vbeta and 13 Jbeta primers. Here immunoSEQ multiplex PCR was the method, and the copy in TCRdb shows in-frame clones only, minus some. This sample yields 200,000 or so clones, of which around 85% are seen a single time; 0.2% to 0.25% belongs to the top ten. The chain uses TRBV7-9 and TRBJ1-3; possible D gene TRBD1, 5 bases. Sequencing was carried out using PBMCs. The TCR was taken from a girl aged 2 to 9 in good health and CMV-seronegative. The CDR3 DNA is TGTGCCAGCAGCTCCGGGGGTCAGATTTCGGGAAACACCATATATTTT. It is translated as CASSSGGQISGNTIYF.